This T cell receptor (beta chain) was recorded in a study of blood T cell repertoires in COVID-19. Libraries were prepared by immunoSEQ multiplex PCR; TCRdb keeps only in-frame clonotypes and omits some of them. The table records fewer than 95,000 clones, about nine tenths of them present only once. This TCR was recovered from a man aged 55 to 69 with acute or convalescent COVID-19. Sequenced material: peripheral blood.

The CDR3 reads CASSSSGGYNEQFF. CDR3 in DNA: TGTGCCAGCAGCTCAAGCGGGGGGTACAATGAGCAGTTCTTC. The V gene is TRBV11-2, the J gene TRBJ2-1, with TRBD2 matching over 9 bases. This CDR3 region has 14 residues. V shed 4 bases and J 4 bases; nucleotides not matched to a gene: 2. CDR1 SGHAT and CDR2 FQNNGV come from the germline V gene.